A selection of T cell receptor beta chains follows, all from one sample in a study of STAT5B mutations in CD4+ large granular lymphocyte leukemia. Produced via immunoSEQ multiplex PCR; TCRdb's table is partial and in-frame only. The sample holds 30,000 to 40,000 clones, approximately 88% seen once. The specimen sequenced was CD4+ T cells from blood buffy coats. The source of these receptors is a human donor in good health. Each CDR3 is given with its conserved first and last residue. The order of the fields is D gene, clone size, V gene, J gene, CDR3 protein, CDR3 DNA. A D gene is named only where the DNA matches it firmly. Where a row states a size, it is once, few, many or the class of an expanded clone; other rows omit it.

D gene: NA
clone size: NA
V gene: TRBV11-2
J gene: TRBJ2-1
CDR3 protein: CASSSGTTWGNEQFF
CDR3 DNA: TGTGCCAGCAGCTCGGGGACAACCTGGGGCAATGAGCAGTTCTTC

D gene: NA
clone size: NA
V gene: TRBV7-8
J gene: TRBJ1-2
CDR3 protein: CASSLASGGNGYTF
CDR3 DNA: TGTGCCAGCAGCTTAGCCTCCGGAGGTAATGGCTACACCTTC

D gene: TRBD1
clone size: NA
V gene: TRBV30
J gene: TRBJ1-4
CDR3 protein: CAWTDRVSRSREELFF
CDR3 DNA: TGTGCCTGGACGGACAGGGTTTCTCGAAGCAGAGAAGAACTGTTTTTT

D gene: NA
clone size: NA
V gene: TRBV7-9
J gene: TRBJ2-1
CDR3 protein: CASSLTRTTHNEQFF
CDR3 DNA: TGTGCCAGCAGCTTGACCCGGACAACCCACAATGAGCAGTTCTTC

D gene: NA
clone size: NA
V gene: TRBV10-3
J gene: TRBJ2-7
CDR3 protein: CAISEPPGVGEQYF
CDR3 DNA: TGTGCCATCAGTGAGCCGCCAGGGGTGGGCGAGCAGTACTTC

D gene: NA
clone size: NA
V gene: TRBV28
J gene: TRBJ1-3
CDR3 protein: CASRGRSPGSGNTIYF
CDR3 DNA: TGTGCCAGCAGGGGTCGATCCCCAGGCTCTGGAAACACCATATATTTT

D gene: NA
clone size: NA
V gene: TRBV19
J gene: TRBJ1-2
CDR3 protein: CASSPGLRGYTF
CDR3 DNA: TGTGCCAGTAGTCCGGGACTTCGTGGTTACACCTTC

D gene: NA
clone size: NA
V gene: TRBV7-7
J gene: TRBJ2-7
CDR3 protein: CASSPLAASLEQYF
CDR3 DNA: TGTGCTAGCAGCCCTTTAGCGGCTTCCTTAGAGCAGTACTTC

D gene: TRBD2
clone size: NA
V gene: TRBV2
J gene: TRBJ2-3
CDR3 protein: CASRVGLAGFGNTQYF
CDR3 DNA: TGTGCCAGCAGAGTGGGACTAGCGGGGTTCGGGAATACGCAGTATTTT

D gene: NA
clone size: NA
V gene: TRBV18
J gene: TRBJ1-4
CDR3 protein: CASSPGGATNEKLFF
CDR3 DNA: TGTGCCAGCTCCCCCGGCGGGGCAACTAATGAAAAACTGTTTTTT

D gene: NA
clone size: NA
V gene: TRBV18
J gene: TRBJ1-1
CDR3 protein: CASSPAVEAFF
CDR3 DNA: TGTGCCAGCTCACCCGCGGTTGAAGCTTTCTTT

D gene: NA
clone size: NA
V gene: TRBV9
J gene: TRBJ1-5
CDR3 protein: CASSVVPNNQPQHF
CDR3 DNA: TGTGCCAGCAGCGTAGTCCCCAACAATCAGCCCCAGCATTTT

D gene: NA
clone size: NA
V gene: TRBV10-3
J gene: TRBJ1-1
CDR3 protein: CAIRRGGNTEAFF
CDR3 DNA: TGTGCCATCAGACGGGGGGGAAACACTGAAGCTTTCTTT

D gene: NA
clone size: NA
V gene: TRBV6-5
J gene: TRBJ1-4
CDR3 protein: CASSYSTNEKLFF
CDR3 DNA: TGTGCCAGCAGTTACTCGACTAATGAAAAACTGTTTTTT

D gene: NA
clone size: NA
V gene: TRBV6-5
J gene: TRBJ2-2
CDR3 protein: CASSQGPRNTGELFF
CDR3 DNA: TGTGCCAGCAGTCAAGGACCGAGGAACACCGGGGAGCTGTTTTTT

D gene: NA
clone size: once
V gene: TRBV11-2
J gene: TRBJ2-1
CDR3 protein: CASSHWGHALNEQFF
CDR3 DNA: TGTGCCAGCAGCCACTGGGGGCACGCACTCAATGAGCAGTTCTTC

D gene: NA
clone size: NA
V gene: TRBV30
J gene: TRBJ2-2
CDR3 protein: CAWNRVSGELFF
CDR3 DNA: TGTGCCTGGAACAGGGTCTCCGGGGAGCTGTTTTTT

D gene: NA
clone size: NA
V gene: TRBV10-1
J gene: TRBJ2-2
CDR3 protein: CASSEDSTGELFF
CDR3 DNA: TGCGCCAGCAGTGAGGACAGCACCGGGGAGCTGTTTTTT

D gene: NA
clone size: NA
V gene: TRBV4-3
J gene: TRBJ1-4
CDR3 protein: CASSQDLGKLFF
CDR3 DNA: TGCGCCAGCAGCCAAGATCTAGGAAAACTGTTTTTT

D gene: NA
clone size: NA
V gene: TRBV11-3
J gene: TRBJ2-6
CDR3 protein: CASSSLGRDGANVLTF
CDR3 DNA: TGTGCCAGCAGCTCCTTGGGAAGGGATGGGGCCAACGTCCTGACTTTC

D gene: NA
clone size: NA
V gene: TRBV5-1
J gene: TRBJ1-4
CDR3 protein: CASSRPGLITNEKLFF
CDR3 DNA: TGCGCCAGCAGCCGTCCGGGGCTTATAACTAATGAAAAACTGTTTTTT

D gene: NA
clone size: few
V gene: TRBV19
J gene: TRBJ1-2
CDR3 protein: CASSIGQFNYGYTF
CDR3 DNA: TGTGCCAGTAGTATCGGACAGTTTAACTATGGCTACACCTTC

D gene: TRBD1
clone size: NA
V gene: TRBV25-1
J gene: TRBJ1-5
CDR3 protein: CASSDHRGSNQPQHF
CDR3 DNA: TGTGCCAGCAGTGATCACAGGGGTAGCAATCAGCCCCAGCATTTT

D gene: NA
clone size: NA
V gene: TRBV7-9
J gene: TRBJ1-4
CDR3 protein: CASSQRSGQLEKLFF
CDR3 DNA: TGTGCCAGCAGCCAGAGATCTGGACAGTTAGAAAAACTGTTTTTT

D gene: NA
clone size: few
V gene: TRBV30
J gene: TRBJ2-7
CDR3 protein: CAWRGSYEQYF
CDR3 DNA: TGTGCCTGGAGGGGAAGCTACGAGCAGTACTTC

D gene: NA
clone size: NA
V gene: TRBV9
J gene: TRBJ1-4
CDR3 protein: CASSVGRQGVGEKLFF
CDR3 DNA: TGTGCCAGCAGCGTAGGTCGCCAGGGCGTGGGTGAAAAACTGTTTTTT

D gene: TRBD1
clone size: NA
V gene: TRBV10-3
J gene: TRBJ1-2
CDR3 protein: CAISESTGTGHGYTF
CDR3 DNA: TGTGCCATCAGTGAGTCGACGGGGACAGGGCATGGCTACACCTTC

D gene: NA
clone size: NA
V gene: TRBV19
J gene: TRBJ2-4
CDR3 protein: CASSTIYTRLAKNIQYF
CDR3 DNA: TGTGCCAGTAGTACCATATATACACGTTTAGCCAAAAACATTCAGTACTTC

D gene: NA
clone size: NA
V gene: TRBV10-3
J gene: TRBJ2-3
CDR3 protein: CAIGGTATDTQYF
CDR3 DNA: TGTGCCATCGGTGGGACCGCCACAGATACGCAGTATTTT

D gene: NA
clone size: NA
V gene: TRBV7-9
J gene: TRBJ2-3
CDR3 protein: CASSRTDTQYF
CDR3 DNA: TGTGCCAGCAGCCGCACAGATACGCAGTATTTT

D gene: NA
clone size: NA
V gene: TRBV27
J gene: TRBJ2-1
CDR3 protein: CASSSGLREQFF
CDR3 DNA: TGTGCCAGCAGTTCGGGACTTAGGGAGCAGTTCTTC

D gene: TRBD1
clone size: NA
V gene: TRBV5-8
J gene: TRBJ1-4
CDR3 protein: CASSGRVGTGYEKLFF
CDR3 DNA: TGTGCCAGCAGCGGTCGGGTGGGGACAGGGTATGAAAAACTGTTTTTT

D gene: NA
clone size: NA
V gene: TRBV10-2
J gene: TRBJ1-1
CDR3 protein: CASRDRGEAFF
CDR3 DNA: TGCGCCAGCAGGGACCGGGGCGAAGCTTTCTTT

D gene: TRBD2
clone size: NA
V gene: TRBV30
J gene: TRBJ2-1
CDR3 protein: CAWRLAGSRNEQFF
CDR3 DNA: TGTGCCTGGAGATTAGCGGGATCACGCAATGAGCAGTTCTTC

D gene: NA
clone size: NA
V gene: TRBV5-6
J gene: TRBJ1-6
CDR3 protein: CASSPTAALGPLHF
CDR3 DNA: TGTGCCAGCAGTCCAACGGCCGCCCTGGGACCCCTCCACTTT

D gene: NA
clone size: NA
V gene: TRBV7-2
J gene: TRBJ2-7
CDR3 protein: CASSLSQGTGEQYF
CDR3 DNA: TGTGCCAGCAGCTTATCCCAGGGAACCGGTGAGCAGTACTTC

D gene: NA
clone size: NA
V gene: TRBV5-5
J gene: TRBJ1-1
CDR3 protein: CASRWEKPGAFF
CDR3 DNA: TGTGCCAGCAGGTGGGAGAAACCCGGGGCTTTCTTT

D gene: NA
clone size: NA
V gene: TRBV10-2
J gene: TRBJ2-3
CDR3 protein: CASSADRSTDTQYF
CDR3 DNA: TGCGCCAGCAGTGCGGACAGAAGCACAGATACGCAGTATTTT

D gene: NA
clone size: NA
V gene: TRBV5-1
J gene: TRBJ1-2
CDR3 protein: CASSTDGDYGYTF
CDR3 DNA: TGCGCCAGCAGCACCGACGGAGACTATGGCTACACCTTC

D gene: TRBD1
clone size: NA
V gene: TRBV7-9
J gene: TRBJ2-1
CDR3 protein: CASSPRGQGPYNEQFF
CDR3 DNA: TGTGCCAGCAGCCCTAGGGGACAGGGCCCCTACAATGAGCAGTTCTTC

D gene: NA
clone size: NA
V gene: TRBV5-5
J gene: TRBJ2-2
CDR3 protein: CASSWGAVVGGELFF
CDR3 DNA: TGTGCCAGCAGCTGGGGGGCCGTGGTAGGCGGGGAGCTGTTTTTT

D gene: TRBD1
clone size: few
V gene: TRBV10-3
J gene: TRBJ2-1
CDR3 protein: CAISESSGGSSYNEQFF
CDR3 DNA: TGTGCCATCAGTGAGTCATCAGGGGGATCCTCCTACAATGAGCAGTTCTTC

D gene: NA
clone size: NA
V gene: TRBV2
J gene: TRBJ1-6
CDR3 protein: CASSVETYNSPLHF
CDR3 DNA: TGTGCCAGCAGTGTGGAAACCTATAATTCACCCCTCCACTTT

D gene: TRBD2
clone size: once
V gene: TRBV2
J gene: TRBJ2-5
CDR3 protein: CASSASGVETQYF
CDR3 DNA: TGTGCCAGCAGTGCTAGCGGGGTGGAGACCCAGTACTTC

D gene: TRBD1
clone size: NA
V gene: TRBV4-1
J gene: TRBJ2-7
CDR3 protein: CASSQEWTGAYEQYF
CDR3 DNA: TGCGCCAGCAGCCAAGAGTGGACAGGAGCCTACGAGCAGTACTTC

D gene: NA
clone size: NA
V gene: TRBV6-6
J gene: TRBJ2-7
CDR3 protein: CASSSPLRGVYEQYF
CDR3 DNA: TGTGCCAGCAGTTCCCCACTCAGAGGGGTCTACGAGCAGTACTTC

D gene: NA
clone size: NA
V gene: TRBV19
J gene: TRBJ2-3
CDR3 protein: CASSSTIHTQYF
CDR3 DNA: TGTGCCAGTAGTTCGACTATTCATACGCAGTATTTT

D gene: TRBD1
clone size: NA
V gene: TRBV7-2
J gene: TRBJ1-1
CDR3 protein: CASSYDRGLEAFF
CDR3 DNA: TGTGCCAGCAGTTATGACAGGGGGCTTGAAGCTTTCTTT

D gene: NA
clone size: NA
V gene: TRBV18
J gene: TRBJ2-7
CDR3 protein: CASSPGQTSYEQYF
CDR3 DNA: TGTGCCAGCTCACCAGGGCAGACCTCCTACGAGCAGTACTTC

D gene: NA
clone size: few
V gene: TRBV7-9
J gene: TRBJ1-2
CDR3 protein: CASSLGWSANYGYTF
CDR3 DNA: TGTGCCAGCAGCTTAGGTTGGTCGGCTAACTATGGCTACACCTTC

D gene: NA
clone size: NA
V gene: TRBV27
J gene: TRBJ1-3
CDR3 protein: CASSLWQGNTIYF
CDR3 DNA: TGTGCCAGCAGTTTATGGCAGGGAAACACCATATATTTT

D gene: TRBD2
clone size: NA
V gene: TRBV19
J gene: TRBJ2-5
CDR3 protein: CASSRWTSGSETQYF
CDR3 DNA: TGTGCCAGTAGTAGGTGGACTAGCGGGAGTGAGACCCAGTACTTC

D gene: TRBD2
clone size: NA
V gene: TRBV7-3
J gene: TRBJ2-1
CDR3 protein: CATGTSGKDEQFF
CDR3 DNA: TGTGCCACCGGGACTAGCGGGAAAGATGAGCAGTTCTTC

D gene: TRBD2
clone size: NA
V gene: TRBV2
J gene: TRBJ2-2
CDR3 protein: CASSPRTSGSGELFF
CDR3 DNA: TGTGCCAGCAGCCCAAGGACTAGCGGGAGTGGGGAGCTGTTTTTT

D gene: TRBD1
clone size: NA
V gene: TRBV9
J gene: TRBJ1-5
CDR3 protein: CASSPRDRPNQPQHF
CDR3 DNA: TGTGCCAGCAGCCCCCGGGACAGACCGAATCAGCCCCAGCATTTT

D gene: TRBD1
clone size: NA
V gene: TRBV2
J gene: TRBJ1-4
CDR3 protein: CASIGTGTNEKLFF
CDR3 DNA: TGTGCCAGCATTGGGACAGGTACTAATGAAAAACTGTTTTTT

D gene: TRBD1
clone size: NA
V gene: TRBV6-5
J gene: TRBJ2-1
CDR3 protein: CASSFVQGNEQFF
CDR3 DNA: TGTGCCAGCAGTTTCGTACAGGGGAATGAGCAGTTCTTC

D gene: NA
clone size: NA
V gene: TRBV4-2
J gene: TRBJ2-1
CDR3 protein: CASSHQSTTPVATEQFF
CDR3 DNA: TGTGCCAGCAGCCACCAATCGACTACCCCAGTGGCCACTGAGCAGTTCTTC

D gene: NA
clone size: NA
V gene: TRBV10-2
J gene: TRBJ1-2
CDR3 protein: CAIRDYDDEETF
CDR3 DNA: TGCGCCATCCGAGACTACGACGACGAAGAAACCTTC